Below are 21 T cell receptor beta chains sequenced from a single sample in a study of cytomegalovirus exposure and HLA in healthy donors. Measured with immunoSEQ multiplex PCR; TCRdb has only the in-frame clones, and not every one. In the table there are some 74,000 clones, over 85% of which are singletons. Sample: PBMCs. These receptors came from a woman between 25 and 40 years old in good health and CMV-seronegative.

The V call is TRBV19, the J call TRBJ2-1, with TRBD2 matching over 11 bases. The CDR3 extends over 15 amino acids. The junction had 8 bases not matched to a gene; V was cut back by 6 bases and J by 7 bases. Looked up from germline, CDR1 is LNHDA and CDR2 is SQIVND (reference sequence). CDR3: CASRPTSGRSNEQFF. DNA of the CDR3: TGTGCCAGTAGGCCTACTAGCGGGAGAAGTAATGAGCAGTTCTTC.

V and J are TRBV5-1 and TRBJ2-5; tentatively, D is TRBD2 (8 bases). The length of the CDR3 is 18 residues. V gave up 4 bases and J gave up 2 bases, with 24 bases separating them. The germline gives CDR1 SGHRS, CDR2 YFSETQ. This chain's CDR3 is CASSRGVAGQFLQETQYF. As DNA, the CDR3 is TGCGCCAGCAGCCGTGGTGTAGCGGGACAGTTTTTGCAAGAGACCCAGTACTTC.

This chain links TRBV5-1 with TRBJ1-1, with 7 bases fitting TRBD1. The V segment lost 2 bases and the J segment 7 bases; nucleotides outside the gene matches: 8. The CDR3 totals 14 residues. Per the germline V gene, CDR1 is SGHRS and CDR2 is YFSETQ. CDR3 residues: CASSFGQGEVEAFF. The CDR3 nucleotides are TGCGCCAGCAGCTTCGGTCAGGGGGAAGTTGAAGCTTTCTTT.

This clone was seen just once. This chain connects TRBV2 to TRBJ2-7; TRBD1 agrees at 8 bases. The CDR3 is made up of 14 amino acids. V shed 6 bases and J 7 bases; nucleotides not matched to a gene: 11. Germline V CDR1 and CDR2: SNHLY, FYNNEI. CDR3 region: CASRSLDRGGEQYF. Written as DNA, the CDR3 is TGTGCCAGCAGATCTCTAGACAGGGGAGGAGAGCAGTACTTC.

V is TRBV5-4 and J is TRBJ2-5; 8 positions agree with TRBD1. Trimming removed 4 bases from V and 2 bases from J; junction bases left unmatched: 10. Germline V CDR1 and CDR2: SGHNT, YYREEE (reference sequence). This CDR3 region has 16 residues. This CDR3 reads CASSRDLGQGQETQYF. CDR3 sequence (DNA): TGTGCCAGCAGCCGAGACCTTGGACAGGGACAAGAGACCCAGTACTTC.

The J gene is TRBJ2-2, the V gene TRBV2; weak D call: TRBD1 (6 bases). Germline V gives CDR1 SNHLY, CDR2 FYNNEI. Trimming removed 4 bases from V and 6 bases from J, with 9 bases in between. This CDR3 is built from 13 residues. The CDR3 bases are TGTGCCAGCAGTGCAGGGGTCTCCGGGGAGCTGTTTTTT. Its translation: CASSAGVSGELFF. Variable domain in full (rest from reference TRBV2 and TRBJ2-2): EPEVTQTPSHQVTQMGQEVILRCVPISNHLYFYWYRQILGQKVEFLVSFYNNEISEKSEIFDDQFSVERPDGSNFTLKIRSTKLEDSAMYFCASSAGVSGELFFGEGSRLTVL.

This chain joins TRBV5-6 and TRBJ2-1; TRBD2 is a possible D gene (6 bases). CDR3 length: 16 residues. V lost 1 base, J lost 7 bases, and 18 bases lay in between. CDR1 and CDR2 from the germline V gene are SGHDT and YYEEEE. The CDR3 is CASSLSSAGRRNEQFF. As DNA, the CDR3 is TGTGCCAGCAGCTTGTCCTCTGCGGGACGAAGGAATGAGCAGTTCTTC.

The chain joins TRBV5-4 to TRBJ2-7; 11 bases map to TRBD2. Germline trimming cut 2 bases from V and 2 bases from J; bases unmatched to any gene: 6. CDR3 size: 16 residues. Per germline, CDR1 SGHNT and CDR2 YYREEE (reference sequence). CDR3 residues: CASSFRLAGSTYEQYF. The CDR3 DNA is TGTGCCAGCAGCTTCCGACTAGCGGGGTCAACCTACGAGCAGTACTTC.

The chain employs TRBV9 and TRBJ2-2, with D possibly being TRBD2 (7 bases). From germline, CDR1 is SGDLS and CDR2 YYNGEE. Between the trimmed V and J ends, which lost 3 bases and 5 bases, there was a span of 17 bases. The CDR3 sequence is 16 residues long. As DNA, the CDR3 is TGTGCCAGCAGCGCACCTGGGGGGGGCCGAACCGGGGAGCTGTTTTTT. This gives the protein CASSAPGGGRTGELFF.

The V and J genes are TRBV5-1 and TRBJ1-1; 8 nucleotides agree with TRBD1. Germline CDR1 SGHRS, CDR2 YFSETQ. CDR3 size: 16 residues. Germline trimming cut 4 bases from V and 1 base from J; bases unmatched to any gene: 9. In DNA, the CDR3 is TGCGCCAGCAGCCGGGTATTGACAGGGGCGAACACTGAAGCTTTCTTT. It codes for CASSRVLTGANTEAFF.

The chain couples TRBV5-4 to TRBJ2-7; possible D gene TRBD2, 6 bases. This CDR3 comprises 15 residues. The V end lost 6 bases, the J end lost 6 bases, and 22 bases lay between the germline ends. Looked up from germline, CDR1 is SGHNT and CDR2 is YYREEE (reference sequence). CDR3 in amino acids: CASTSRGTTSGEQYF. CDR3 bases: TGTGCCAGCACCTCACGCGGGACCACATCTGGCGAGCAGTACTTC.

The V and J genes are TRBV11-3 and TRBJ2-7; maybe TRBD1 (6 bases). Per the germline V gene, CDR1 is SGHNT and CDR2 is YENEEA. With 5 bases removed from V and 3 bases from J, the gap between germline ends came to 11 bases. The CDR3 length is 13 residues. CDR3 region: CASSDRSNYEQYF. For the CDR3, the DNA is TGTGCCAGCAGCGACAGGAGCAACTACGAGCAGTACTTC.

The chain uses TRBV5-1 and TRBJ2-5; maybe TRBD2 (6 bases). Germline-derived CDR1 and CDR2 are SGHRS and YFSETQ. The CDR3 is 14 amino acids. Trimming shortened V by 2 bases and J by 5 bases, and 13 bases separated the two germline ends. This CDR3 is CASSFGGPSETQYF. CDR3 DNA sequence: TGCGCCAGCAGCTTCGGGGGACCGTCGGAGACCCAGTACTTC.

V gene TRBV19 combines with J gene TRBJ1-4; D gene ambiguous. The ends were cut back, 1 base at V and 10 bases at J, with 16 bases in the middle. The CDR3 is made up of 15 amino acids. Looked up from germline, CDR1 is LNHDA and CDR2 is SQIVND (reference sequence). CDR3 coding DNA: TGTGCCAGTAGTATAGTTCGAGAAAGGCGAGGAAAACTGTTTTTT. Amino acid sequence: CASSIVRERRGKLFF. The complete variable domain, with remaining parts taken from reference TRBV19 and TRBJ1-4, reads DGGITQSPKYLFRKEGQNVTLSCEQNLNHDAMYWYRQDPGQGLRLIYYSQIVNDFQKGDIAEGYSVSREKKESFPLTVTSAQKNPTAFYLCASSIVRERRGKLFFGSGTQLSVL.

J is TRBJ2-7 and V is TRBV11-1; a weak D match, TRBD2 (5 bases). The germline V and J ends were trimmed by 8 bases and 2 bases, with 16 bases remaining between them. CDR3 length equals 14 residues. Germline assignment: CDR1 SGHAT and CDR2 FQDESV (reference sequence). The CDR3 DNA reads TGTGCCAGCGGAAGTGGTGAGGGAGCCTACGAGCAGTACTTC. Its translation: CASGSGEGAYEQYF.

The V gene is TRBV18, the J gene TRBJ1-5, with no clear D. Germline CDR1 reads KGHSH; CDR2 reads LQKENI. This CDR3 region has 14 residues. The V end lost 2 bases, the J end lost 6 bases, and 11 bases lay between the germline ends. The CDR3 sequence: CASSPTGGRQPQHF. The CDR3 coding sequence is TGTGCCAGCTCACCAACGGGAGGGCGTCAGCCCCAGCATTTT.

In DNA, the CDR3 is TGTGCCAGCAGCCGGGACAGCGATGAAAAACTGTTTTTT. Amino acid sequence: CASSRDSDEKLFF. The chain recombines TRBV5-6 with TRBJ1-4; 7 positions agree with TRBD1. The CDR3 totals 13 residues. CDR1 and CDR2 (germline): SGHDT, YYEEEE. Unmatched junction bases numbered 3, after V lost 4 bases and J lost 6 bases.

The chain uses TRBV27 and TRBJ2-7; TRBD2 aligns across 12 bases. The CDR3 is 15 residues long. Germline V gene lookup returns CDR1 MNHEY and CDR2 SMNVEV (reference sequence). V lost 5 bases and J lost 3; bases outside the gene matches: 5. In DNA form, the CDR3 reads TGTGCCAGCAGTCCGGGACTAGCGGGCTACTACGAGCAGTACTTC. Translation gives CASSPGLAGYYEQYF.

This clone was observed a single time. The CDR3 protein is CASSLPAGGSHTEAFF. As DNA, the CDR3 is TGCGCCAGCAGCTTACCTGCAGGGGGTTCCCACACTGAAGCTTTCTTT. The chain combines TRBV5-1 with TRBJ1-1; TRBD1 matches 7 bases. Germline-derived CDR1 and CDR2 are SGHRS and YFSETQ. The CDR3 covers 16 residues. V was pared by 2 bases and J by 3 bases, with 10 bases of the junction left unmatched.

V and J are TRBV19 and TRBJ2-7; D may be TRBD2 (5 bases). The germline V gene has CDR1 LNHDA and CDR2 SQIVND (reference sequence). The V end was cut by 2 bases, the J end by 0 bases, with 8 bases between. CDR3 length equals 14 residues. CDR3 DNA: TGTGCCAGTAGTATATCGGGAAGCTCCTACGAGCAGTACTTC. It specifies CASSISGSSYEQYF.

The chain combines TRBV7-2 with TRBJ1-4, with 11 bases that match TRBD1. Germline assignment: CDR1 SGHTA and CDR2 FQGNSA. V was clipped by 1 base and J by 10 bases; unmatched bases: 5. CDR3 length: 15 amino acids. The CDR3 region is CASSLGTGGAGKLFF. The CDR3 DNA follows: TGTGCCAGCAGCTTAGGGACAGGGGGCGCGGGAAAACTGTTTTTT.